This T cell receptor (beta chain) was sequenced for a study of beta chain features in type 1 diabetes. The authors reverse transcribed all of the isolated RNA, so sequencing captured expressed TCRB transcripts. Assay used: immunoSEQ multiplex PCR; TCRdb lists only in-frame clones, some missing. The repertoire has 250,000 or so clones, under 70% of them found once; the top ten carry 0.053%. V was shortened by 2 bases and J by 7 bases, with 8 bases between the two germline ends. The CDR3 totals 12 residues. CDR1 SGHAT and CDR2 FQNNGV come from the germline V gene. CD45RO/CCR7/CD25/CD127/CD95/CD27 sorting isolated CD4+ naive, central memory, regulatory and stem cell-like memory cells.

Sequencing used naive CD4+ T cells from blood. This clonotype was sampled from a man aged 30 to 45 in good health. The chain couples TRBV11-2 to TRBJ2-5; D is undetermined. CDR3 DNA: TGTGCCAGCAGCTTAAGGACGGGGACCCAGTACTTC. The encoded protein is CASSLRTGTQYF.